The rows below give T cell receptor beta chains drawn from one sample of a study of cytomegalovirus exposure and HLA in healthy donors. TCRdb keeps only in-frame clones here, not all; method: immunoSEQ multiplex PCR. This sample's table reports about 200,000 clones. The sequenced sample consisted of PBMCs. These receptors were taken from a girl between 2 and 10 years old in good health and CMV-seropositive. Both conserved end residues are part of each CDR3. Fields, in order: V gene, D gene, J gene, CDR3 DNA, CDR3 protein. The D gene is left open where the match is weak.

TRBV10-2,-,TRBJ1-1,TGCGCCAGCAGTGATTTACAGGTTTCGAACACTGAAGCTTTCTTT,CASSDLQVSNTEAFF
TRBV14,-,TRBJ2-1,TGTGCCAGCAGCCAAGACAGAAACTACAATGAGCAGTTCTTC,CASSQDRNYNEQFF
TRBV6-4,-,TRBJ2-3,TGTGCCAGCAGTGATTCCAGGGTGGATACGCAGTATTTT,CASSDSRVDTQYF
TRBV9,-,TRBJ2-3,TGTGCCAGCAGCTCCCTCGTTGTGGGAGTTGGCACAGATACGCAGTATTTT,CASSSLVVGVGTDTQYF
TRBV27,TRBD2,TRBJ2-3,TGTGCCAGCAGTAGGGACTATCGCACAGATACGCAGTATTTT,CASSRDYRTDTQYF
TRBV19,-,TRBJ1-4,TGTGCCAGCTCCCAAAGGGGTGAAAAACTGTTTTTT,CASSQRGEKLFF
TRBV10-3,-,TRBJ2-1,TGTGCCATCATGGGGCCCAGCGAGCAGTTCTTC,CAIMGPSEQFF
TRBV6-5,TRBD1,TRBJ1-6,TGTGCCAGCAGTTATACAGGGGTCTATAATTCACCCCTCCACTTT,CASSYTGVYNSPLHF
TRBV5-1,-,TRBJ2-3,TGCGCCACCGCAGGGTCGTCAGATACGCAGTATTTT,CATAGSSDTQYF
TRBV19,-,TRBJ1-5,TGTGCCAGTAGACTAGGGCAGAACTATCAGCCCCAGCATTTT,CASRLGQNYQPQHF
TRBV5-5,TRBD2,TRBJ2-5,TGTGCCAGCAGCTTTTTTAGCGGGTCAGACCAAGAGACCCAGTACTTC,CASSFFSGSDQETQYF
TRBV5-1,TRBD1,TRBJ1-5,TGCGCCAGCAGCCCAGGGACAGGGAGGATGGGTCAGCCCCAGCATTTT,CASSPGTGRMGQPQHF
TRBV12-1,-,TRBJ2-7,TGTGCCAGCAGCGAGACTAGCGGGAGCTCCTACGAGCAGTACTTC,CASSETSGSSYEQYF
TRBV2,TRBD1,TRBJ2-1,TGTGCCAGCAATAGGGACAGGGGAATTCATGAGCAGTTCTTC,CASNRDRGIHEQFF
TRBV11-2,TRBD1,TRBJ1-5,TGTGCCAGCAGCTTAGCCAGGGGGCAGCCCCAGCATTTT,CASSLARGQPQHF
TRBV19,-,TRBJ1-2,TGTGCCAGTAGTATCGACAGAGACAACTATGGCTACACCTTC,CASSIDRDNYGYTF
TRBV10-2,TRBD2,TRBJ2-7,TGCGCCAGCAGTGAAGATACTAGCGTATACGAGCAGTACTTC,CASSEDTSVYEQYF
TRBV7-9,TRBD2,TRBJ2-2,TGTGCCAGCAGCTCGGGACTAGCGAACACCGGGGAGCTGTTTTTT,CASSSGLANTGELFF
TRBV29-1,TRBD2,TRBJ2-2,TGCAGCGTTGCGGGGGGGGCGAACACCGGGGAGCTGTTTTTT,CSVAGGANTGELFF
TRBV10-3,TRBD2,TRBJ2-3,TGTGCCATCAGTGAAGGGGGGGCTAGCGGGAGTTCAGATACGCAGTATTTT,CAISEGGASGSSDTQYF
TRBV5-5,-,TRBJ1-4,TGTGCCAGCAGCCAGGTACAGGGTTCGAATGAAAAACTGTTTTTT,CASSQVQGSNEKLFF
TRBV7-2,-,TRBJ1-1,TGTGCCAGCATAAAGTCCCAACTAGACACTGAAGCTTTCTTT,CASIKSQLDTEAFF
TRBV19,TRBD2,TRBJ2-1,TGTGCCAGTAGTTTTCGACTAGCGGATAACAATGAGCAGTTCTTC,CASSFRLADNNEQFF
TRBV5-1,-,TRBJ1-1,TGCGCCAGCAGGTCAGGGTATACTGAAGCTTTCTTT,CASRSGYTEAFF
TRBV19,-,TRBJ1-4,TGTGCCAGCCGTCTTAACCGGGCCGGGGGTGAAAAACTGTTTTTT,CASRLNRAGGEKLFF
TRBV7-9,-,TRBJ1-1,TGTGCCAGCAGCTCCCCCTCCGGGGGATGGGACACTGAAGCTTTCTTT,CASSSPSGGWDTEAFF
TRBV6-1,TRBD1,TRBJ1-1,TGTGCCAGCAGTGCGTCGGGACAGGGTGGGCTGCGCACTGAAGCTTTCTTT,CASSASGQGGLRTEAFF
TRBV6-5,-,TRBJ2-1,TGTGCCAGCAGCCAGGGTAAGGGGCAGTTCTTC,CASSQGKGQFF
TRBV5-1,TRBD2,TRBJ2-1,TGCGCCAGCAGCTTGGGGCCTTCTAGCGGGAGAATTCCCAATGAGCAGTTCTTC,CASSLGPSSGRIPNEQFF
TRBV2,-,TRBJ2-7,TGTGCCAGCAGTGAATTCGTAGGGGCCAGACCCTACGAGCAGTACTTC,CASSEFVGARPYEQYF
TRBV27,-,TRBJ2-3,TGTGCCAGCAGTTTATTTGACAGATTTACAGATACGCAGTATTTT,CASSLFDRFTDTQYF
TRBV28,-,TRBJ1-1,TGTGCCAGCAGTTCCTTTACATTGGACAAGAACACTGAAGCTTTCTTT,CASSSFTLDKNTEAFF
TRBV4-2,TRBD1,TRBJ2-7,TGTGCCAGCAGCCAAGGGGGTTTGGGACAGGGGATCGAGCAGTACTTC,CASSQGGLGQGIEQYF
TRBV18,TRBD1,TRBJ1-2,TGTGCCAGCTCACCACCTGGCAGGGGGTATGGCTACACCTTC,CASSPPGRGYGYTF
TRBV15,-,TRBJ2-7,TGTGCCACCAGCAGAGACAAGCCCTACGAGCAGTACTTC,CATSRDKPYEQYF
TRBV2,TRBD2,TRBJ2-3,TGTGCCAGCAAGAAGGGGCGGGAGCGTCTGGATACGCAGTATTTT,CASKKGRERLDTQYF
TRBV5-1,TRBD2,TRBJ2-3,TGCGCCAGCAGCCCCCCCCTAGCGGGAATTAGCACAGATACGCAGTATTTT,CASSPPLAGISTDTQYF